These 22 T cell receptor beta chains were sequenced from one sample in a study of blood T cell repertoires in COVID-19. Sequencing used immunoSEQ multiplex PCR; TCRdb keeps in-frame clones, though not all of them. The data contain approximately 300,000 clones, roughly 86% of them seen just once; the ten biggest clones take up under 3%. What was sequenced was PBMCs or T cells enriched from blood (not recorded which). These receptors were taken from a woman in her late teens or twenties who had recovered from COVID-19.

In its sample, this clone was seen a few times. The gene calls are TRBV29-1 and TRBJ2-1; TRBD1 aligns across 7 bases. Germline values: CDR1 SQVTM, CDR2 ANQGSEA. The CDR3 runs 15 residues. V lost 3 bases to trimming and J lost 7 bases; unmatched junction nucleotides: 12. CDR3: CSVERLDRVGNEQFF. Here the CDR3 DNA reads TGCAGCGTTGAGCGCTTAGACAGGGTAGGAAATGAGCAGTTCTTC.

V and J are TRBV10-2 and TRBJ2-5; the match to TRBD2 covers 7 bases. Germline loops: CDR1 WSHSY, CDR2 SAAADI. The CDR3 contains 16 residues. V lost 0 bases and J lost 5; bases outside the gene matches: 9. The CDR3 spells CASSESTPGEGETQYF. As DNA, the CDR3 is TGCGCCAGCAGTGAGTCGACTCCGGGGGAGGGGGAGACCCAGTACTTC.

The chain couples TRBV4-3 to TRBJ2-7; 9 bases match TRBD1. The CDR3 loop spans 17 amino acids. Losses at the gene ends were 4 bases for V and 2 bases for J; bases not matched to a gene: 12. Germline loops: CDR1 LGHNA, CDR2 YSLEER. The CDR3 DNA reads as TGCGCCAGCAGCCGCTCCGCGTCGGGACAGGGCCCCTACGAGCAGTACTTC. It specifies CASSRSASGQGPYEQYF.

The rearrangement joins TRBV5-1 to TRBJ1-1, with D uncertain. The CDR3 length is 14 residues. The germline V gene has CDR1 SGHRS and CDR2 YFSETQ. Trimming removed 5 bases at V and 7 bases at J, with 18 bases between. The CDR3 here is CASRPLNHLNEAFF. The CDR3, as DNA: TGCGCCAGCAGGCCGCTGAACCACCTAAATGAAGCTTTCTTT.

The rearrangement uses TRBV23-1 and TRBJ1-2, with a possible D match to TRBD1 (6 bases). TRBV23-1 is flagged as an ORF with uncertain function. The CDR3 loop spans 14 amino acids. With 4 bases removed from V and 5 bases from J, the gap between germline ends came to 14 bases. For the CDR3, the DNA is TGCGCCAGCAGTCGCCCCGGGACAACTTATGGCTACACCTTC. Encoded protein: CASSRPGTTYGYTF.

Details on this clone: The final CDR3 position lacks the conserved phenylalanine or tryptophan, pointing to a likely read error. The limits of the CDR3 on the DNA are not certain, so only TCRdb's listed CDR3 is given. The chain employs TRBV6-1 and TRBJ2-2; the D call of TRBD2 is as the table states it, not checked on the DNA. From germline, CDR1 is MNHNS and CDR2 SASEGT. Counting both end residues, the CDR3 totals 13 amino acids. The chain's CDR3 is CASSEAGGTSETL.

The J gene is TRBJ2-2, the V gene TRBV11-3; 9 bases are a match to TRBD2. In germline, CDR1 is SGHNT, CDR2 YENEEA. The J segment lost 4 bases and the V segment lost 0 bases, leaving 6 bases of the junction unmatched. This CDR3 contains 17 residues. This CDR3 reads CASSLDRSRGGTGELFF. The CDR3 nucleotides read TGTGCCAGCAGCTTAGATCGGTCGCGGGGGGGCACCGGGGAGCTGTTTTTT.

The chain joins TRBV14 to TRBJ2-3, with 7 bases identical to TRBD2. The CDR3 is 14 amino acids. The ends lost 6 bases at V and 6 bases at J; junction bases unmatched: 9. CDR1 is SGHDN and CDR2 is FVKESK in the germline V gene. The CDR3, as DNA: TGTGCCAGCAGTTCCGGACTAGAGGTGGATACGCAGTATTTT. Protein product: CASSSGLEVDTQYF.

Only a few counts were recorded for this clone. V is TRBV27 and J is TRBJ2-2, with 8 bases that match TRBD1. CDR1 is MNHEY and CDR2 is SMNVEV in the germline V gene (reference sequence). This CDR3 region has 15 residues. V shed 5 bases and J 7 bases; nucleotides not matched to a gene: 9. The CDR3 region has the DNA TGTGCCAGCAGTCCAGAGACAGGGGCGAACGGGGAGCTGTTTTTT. It translates to CASSPETGANGELFF.

This clone has a count of ten or more. CDR3: CASNFIGRDEQFF. The CDR3 bases are TGTGCCAGCAACTTTATTGGGAGGGATGAGCAGTTCTTC. This chain joins TRBV28 and TRBJ2-1; 7 positions match TRBD2. This CDR3 has 13 residues. Per germline, CDR1 MDHEN and CDR2 SYDVKM. The trim removed 7 bases at V and 8 bases at J, leaving 8 bases unmatched.

This clone was seen only once. The rearrangement links TRBV12-3 or TRBV12-4 to TRBJ1-2; D unresolved. The length of the CDR3 is 12 residues. V was trimmed by 10 bases and J by 4 bases, leaving 13 bases between them. In DNA, the CDR3 is TGTGCCACTACCCTAGGGAGCTATGGCTACACCTTC. This codes for CATTLGSYGYTF.

The chain combines TRBV27 with TRBJ1-4, with D perhaps matching TRBD1 (5 bases). CDR3 size: 14 residues. Per germline, CDR1 MNHEY and CDR2 SMNVEV (reference sequence). V gave up 8 bases and J gave up 7 bases, with 17 bases separating them. CDR3 protein: CASGLGGRGEKLFF. The CDR3 bases are TGTGCCAGCGGGCTCGGGGGGAGAGGTGAAAAACTGTTTTTT.

The V call is TRBV11-2, the J call TRBJ2-3, with 10 bases that match TRBD2. CDR3 length: 17 amino acids. V was pared by 5 bases and J by 0 bases, with 8 bases of the junction left unmatched. The germline V gene encodes CDR1 SGHAT and CDR2 FQNNGV. CDR3 sequence (DNA): TGTGCCAGCAGCCCCGGACTAGCGGTTATTAGCACAGATACGCAGTATTTT. This codes for CASSPGLAVISTDTQYF.

Note on this clone: The sample has other DNA sequences that encode this CDR3 too. The chain uses TRBV19 and TRBJ1-4; 9 bases align to TRBD1. V shed 4 bases and J 5 bases; nucleotides not matched to a gene: 2. This CDR3 region has 14 residues. Germline V gene data show CDR1 as LNHDA and CDR2 as SQIVND (reference sequence). The CDR3, as DNA: TGTGCCAGTAGTACTACAGGGGGCAATGAAAAACTGTTTTTT. Amino acid sequence: CASSTTGGNEKLFF.

The rearrangement links TRBV5-1 to TRBJ2-1; TRBD2 is a possible D gene (5 bases). Trimming left V 2 bases short and J 3 bases short, with 6 bases between. CDR1 is SGHRS and CDR2 is YFSETQ in the germline V gene. CDR3 length equals 13 residues. Here the CDR3 DNA reads TGCGCCAGCAGCTTCGACTACTACAATGAGCAGTTCTTC. Its translation: CASSFDYYNEQFF.

V usage is TRBV6-5 and J usage is TRBJ1-1; unclear D gene. The CDR3 sequence is 14 residues long. V was trimmed by 6 bases and J by 5 bases, leaving 16 bases between them. CDR1 MNHEY and CDR2 SVGAGI come from the germline V gene. CDR3 sequence reads: CASSRLSVTTEAFF. As DNA, the CDR3 is TGTGCCAGCAGCCGTCTTTCCGTAACAACTGAAGCTTTCTTT.

The gene calls are TRBV7-2 and TRBJ2-5, with 7 bases that match TRBD1. This CDR3 contains 12 residues. Germline V lookup: CDR1 SGHTA, CDR2 FQGNSA. Trimming removed 6 bases from V and 5 bases from J; junction bases left unmatched: 3. The DNA for the CDR3 is TGTGCCAGCAGTACAGGGGTGGAGACCCAGTACTTC. It specifies CASSTGVETQYF.

This clone was picked up one time. The genes are TRBV2 and TRBJ1-5, with D perhaps TRBD1 (6 bases). The V end lost 3 bases, the J end lost 2 bases, and 11 bases lay between the germline ends. Germline values: CDR1 SNHLY, CDR2 FYNNEI. The CDR3 is made up of 15 amino acids. The CDR3 nucleotides read TGTGCCAGCAGTGACGGGACAATCGGCAATCAGCCCCAGCATTTT. Protein product: CASSDGTIGNQPQHF.

The V and J genes are TRBV6-2 or TRBV6-3 and TRBJ2-1, with 7 nucleotides matching TRBD1. The ends lost 2 bases at V and 7 bases at J; junction bases unmatched: 5. The germline gives CDR1 MNHEY, CDR2 SVGEGT. This CDR3 is built from 14 residues. As DNA, the CDR3 is TGTGCCAGCAGTTACCGGACAGGACATAATGAGCAGTTCTTC. Translated, it gives CASSYRTGHNEQFF.

This sequence joins TRBV5-4 and TRBJ1-4; TRBD1 matches 7 bases. V was pared by 3 bases and J by 7 bases, with 6 bases of the junction left unmatched. Germline-derived CDR1 and CDR2 are SGHNT and YYREEE (reference sequence). This CDR3 is 14 amino acids long. CDR3 residues: CASSYSGTAEKLFF. In DNA, the CDR3 is TGTGCCAGCAGCTATTCCGGGACAGCTGAAAAACTGTTTTTT.

V and J are TRBV4-3 and TRBJ1-3, with a weak D call TRBD1 (6 bases). Germline values: CDR1 LGHNA, CDR2 YSLEER. The CDR3 loop spans 16 amino acids. V lost 3 bases, J lost 1 base, and 13 bases lay in between. The CDR3 sequence is CASSQATGTSGNTIYF. The CDR3 DNA sequence: TGCGCCAGCAGCCAGGCAACCGGGACATCTGGAAACACCATATATTTT.

This chain connects TRBV28 to TRBJ1-6; 7 bases are a match to TRBD1. The germline gives CDR1 MDHEN, CDR2 SYDVKM. This CDR3 has 16 residues. Unmatched junction bases numbered 11, after V lost 2 bases and J lost 10 bases. The chain's CDR3 is CASSLHTGTVKSPLHF. The CDR3 region has the DNA TGTGCCAGCAGTTTACATACGGGGACAGTTAAATCACCCCTCCACTTT.